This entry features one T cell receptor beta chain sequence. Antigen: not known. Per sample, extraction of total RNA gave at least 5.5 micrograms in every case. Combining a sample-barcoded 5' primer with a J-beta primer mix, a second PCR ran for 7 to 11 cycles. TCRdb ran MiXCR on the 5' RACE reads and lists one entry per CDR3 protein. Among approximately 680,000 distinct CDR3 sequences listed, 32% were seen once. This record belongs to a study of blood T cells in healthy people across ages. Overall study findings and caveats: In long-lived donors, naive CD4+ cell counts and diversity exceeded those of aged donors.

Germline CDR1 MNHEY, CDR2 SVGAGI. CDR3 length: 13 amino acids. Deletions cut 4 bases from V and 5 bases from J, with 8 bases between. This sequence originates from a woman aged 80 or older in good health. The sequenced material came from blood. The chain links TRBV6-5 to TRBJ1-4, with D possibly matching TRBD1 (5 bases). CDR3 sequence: CASSSGLNEKLFF. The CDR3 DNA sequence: TGTGCCAGCAGTTCAGGGTTAAATGAAAAACTGTTTTTT.